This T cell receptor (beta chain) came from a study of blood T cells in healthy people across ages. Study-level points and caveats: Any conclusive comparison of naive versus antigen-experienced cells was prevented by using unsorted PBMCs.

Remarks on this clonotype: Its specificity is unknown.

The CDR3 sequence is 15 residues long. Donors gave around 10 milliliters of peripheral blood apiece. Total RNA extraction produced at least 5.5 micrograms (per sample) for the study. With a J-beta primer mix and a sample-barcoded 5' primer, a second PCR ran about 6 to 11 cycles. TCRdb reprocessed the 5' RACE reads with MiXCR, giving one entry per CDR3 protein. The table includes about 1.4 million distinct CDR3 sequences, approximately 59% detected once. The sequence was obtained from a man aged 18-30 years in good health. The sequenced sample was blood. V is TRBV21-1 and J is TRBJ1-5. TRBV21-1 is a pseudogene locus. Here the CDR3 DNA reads TGTGCCAGCAGCAAACCGACTCGAGGATATCAGCCCCAGCATTTT. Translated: CASSKPTRGYQPQHF.